The entry below describes one TCR beta chain. Antigen: not known. This record comes from a study of monozygotic twins with inflammatory bowel disease. TCRdb reprocessed the 5' RACE reads and stores each CDR3 protein as one record, lacking DNA. The sample holds around 97,000 distinct CDR3 sequences. Germline V gives CDR1 LGHNA, CDR2 YSLEER. The CDR3 length is 15 residues. Broader study findings: No one strong IBD-associated signal or clonotype was supported. Whereas healthy co-twins had higher TCRbeta diversity (inverse Simpson), IBD patients had lower diversity. Twin concordance left repertoire similarity unchanged, with limited power a possible explanation for this lack of difference.

The chain employs TRBV4-3 and TRBJ1-1; the D gene TCRdb calls, TRBD1, cannot be checked with no DNA. The sample consisted of blood. The receptor comes from a human donor with ulcerative colitis or Crohn's disease, or a healthy co-twin of an affected twin (not recorded which). The CDR3 is CASSQDDSMNTEAFF.